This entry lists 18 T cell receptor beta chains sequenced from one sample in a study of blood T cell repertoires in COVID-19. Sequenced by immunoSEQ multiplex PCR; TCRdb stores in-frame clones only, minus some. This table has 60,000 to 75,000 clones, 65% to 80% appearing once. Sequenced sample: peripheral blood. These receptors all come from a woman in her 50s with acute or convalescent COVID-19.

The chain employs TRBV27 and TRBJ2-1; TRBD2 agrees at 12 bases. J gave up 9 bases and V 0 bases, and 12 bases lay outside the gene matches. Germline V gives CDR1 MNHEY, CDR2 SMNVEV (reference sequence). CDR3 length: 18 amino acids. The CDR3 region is CASSLSVPSGGARGEQFF. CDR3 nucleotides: TGTGCCAGCAGTTTATCCGTGCCTAGCGGGGGGGCCAGGGGTGAGCAGTTCTTC.

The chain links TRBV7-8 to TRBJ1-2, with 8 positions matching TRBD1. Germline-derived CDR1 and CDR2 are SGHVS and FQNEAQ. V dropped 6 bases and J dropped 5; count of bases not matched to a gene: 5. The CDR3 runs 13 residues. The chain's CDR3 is CASSFNRGYGYTF. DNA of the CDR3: TGTGCCAGCAGTTTTAACAGGGGGTATGGCTACACCTTC.

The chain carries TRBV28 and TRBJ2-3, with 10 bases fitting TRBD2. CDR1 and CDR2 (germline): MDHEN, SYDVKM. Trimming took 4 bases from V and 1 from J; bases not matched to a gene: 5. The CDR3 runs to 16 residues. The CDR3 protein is CASSSPGTSGTDTQYF. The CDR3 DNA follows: TGTGCCAGCAGTTCCCCCGGGACTAGCGGCACAGATACGCAGTATTTT. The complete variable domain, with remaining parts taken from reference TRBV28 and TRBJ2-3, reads DVKVTQSSRYLVKRTGEKVFLECVQDMDHENMFWYRQDPGLGLRLIYFSYDVKMKEKGDIPEGYSVSREKKERFSLILESASTNQTSMYLCASSSPGTSGTDTQYFGPGTRLTVL.

The CDR3 DNA is TGTGCCAGCAGTCGTAGGGACACCGTTGCAACTAATGAAAAACTGTTTTTT. Translation gives CASSRRDTVATNEKLFF. The chain carries TRBV27 and TRBJ1-4; a possible D gene is TRBD1 (6 bases). Trimming cost V 5 bases and J 0 bases, with 16 bases left between them. The CDR3 runs 17 residues. Germline CDR1 reads MNHEY; CDR2 reads SMNVEV (reference sequence).

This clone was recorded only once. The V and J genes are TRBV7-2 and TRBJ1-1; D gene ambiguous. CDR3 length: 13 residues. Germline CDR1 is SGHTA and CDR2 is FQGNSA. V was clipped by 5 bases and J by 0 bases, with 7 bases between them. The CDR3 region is CASSTMLNTEAFF. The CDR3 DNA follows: TGTGCCAGCAGCACTATGTTGAACACTGAAGCTTTCTTT.

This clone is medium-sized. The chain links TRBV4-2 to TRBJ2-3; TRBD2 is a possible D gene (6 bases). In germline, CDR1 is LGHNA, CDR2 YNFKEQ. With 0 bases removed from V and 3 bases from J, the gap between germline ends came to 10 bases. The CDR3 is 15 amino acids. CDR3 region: CASSQESAGTDTQYF. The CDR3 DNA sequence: TGTGCCAGCAGCCAAGAGAGTGCGGGAACAGATACGCAGTATTTT.

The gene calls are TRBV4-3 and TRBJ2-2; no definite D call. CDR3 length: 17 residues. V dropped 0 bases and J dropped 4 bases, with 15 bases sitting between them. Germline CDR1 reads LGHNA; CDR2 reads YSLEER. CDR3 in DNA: TGCGCCAGCAGCCAAGATCCGCTTTCTATGTCCACCGGGGAGCTGTTTTTT. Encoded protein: CASSQDPLSMSTGELFF.

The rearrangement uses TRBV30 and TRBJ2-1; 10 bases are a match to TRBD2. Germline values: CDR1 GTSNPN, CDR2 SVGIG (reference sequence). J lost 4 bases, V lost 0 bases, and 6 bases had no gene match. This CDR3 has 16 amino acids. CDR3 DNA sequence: TGTGCCTGGAGTGTAGCGGGGGGGGCAACTTACAATGAGCAGTTCTTC. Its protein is CAWSVAGGATYNEQFF.

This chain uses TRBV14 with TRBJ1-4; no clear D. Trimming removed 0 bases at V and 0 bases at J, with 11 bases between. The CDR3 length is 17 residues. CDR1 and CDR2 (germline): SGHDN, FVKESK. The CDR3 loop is CASSQDPILTTNEKLFF. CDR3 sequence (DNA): TGTGCCAGCAGCCAAGATCCCATACTAACAACTAATGAAAAACTGTTTTTT. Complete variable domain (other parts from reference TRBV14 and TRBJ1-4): EAGVTQFPSHSVIEKGQTVTLRCDPISGHDNLYWYRRVMGKEIKFLLHFVKESKQDESGMPNNRFLAERTGGTYSTLKVQPAELEDSGVYFCASSQDPILTTNEKLFFGSGTQLSVL.

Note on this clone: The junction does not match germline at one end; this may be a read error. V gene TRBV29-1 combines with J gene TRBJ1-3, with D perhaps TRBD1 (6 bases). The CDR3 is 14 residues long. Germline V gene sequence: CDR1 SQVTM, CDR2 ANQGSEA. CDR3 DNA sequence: TGCAGCGCTGAATTTCGGGGGGCCGGAAACACCATATATTTT. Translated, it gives CSAEFRGAGNTIYF. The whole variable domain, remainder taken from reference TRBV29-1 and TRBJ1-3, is SAVISQKPSRDICQRGTSLTIQCQVDSQVTMMFWYRQQPGQSLTLIATANQGSEATYESGFVIDKFPISRPNLTFSTLTVSNMSPEDSSIYLCSAEFRGAGNTIYFGEGSWLTVV.

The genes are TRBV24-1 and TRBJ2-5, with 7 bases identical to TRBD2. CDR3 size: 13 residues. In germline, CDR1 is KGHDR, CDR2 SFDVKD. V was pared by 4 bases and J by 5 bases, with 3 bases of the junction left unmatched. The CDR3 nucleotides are TGTGCCACCAGTGAATCGACTAGCGAGACCCAGTACTTC. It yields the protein CATSESTSETQYF.

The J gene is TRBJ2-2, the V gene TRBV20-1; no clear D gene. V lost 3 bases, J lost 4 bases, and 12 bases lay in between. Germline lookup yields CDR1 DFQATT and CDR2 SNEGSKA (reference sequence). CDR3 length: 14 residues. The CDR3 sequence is CSASEASGTGELFF. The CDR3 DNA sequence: TGCAGTGCTAGTGAAGCGTCGGGCACCGGGGAGCTGTTTTTT.

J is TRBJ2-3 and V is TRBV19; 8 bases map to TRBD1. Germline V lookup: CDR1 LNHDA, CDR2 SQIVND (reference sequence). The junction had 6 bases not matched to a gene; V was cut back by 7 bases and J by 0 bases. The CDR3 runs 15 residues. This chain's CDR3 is CASKWTGSSTDTQYF. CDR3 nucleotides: TGTGCCAGTAAGTGGACAGGGTCTAGCACAGATACGCAGTATTTT.

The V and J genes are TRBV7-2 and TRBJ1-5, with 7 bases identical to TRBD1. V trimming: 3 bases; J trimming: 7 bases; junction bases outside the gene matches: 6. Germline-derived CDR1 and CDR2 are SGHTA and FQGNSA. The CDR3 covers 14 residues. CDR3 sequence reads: CASSFSTGNQPQHF. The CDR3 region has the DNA TGTGCCAGCAGCTTTTCGACAGGGAACCAGCCCCAGCATTTT. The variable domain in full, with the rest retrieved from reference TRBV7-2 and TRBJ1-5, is GAGVSQSPSNKVTEKGKDVELRCDPISGHTALYWYRQSLGQGLEFLIYFQGNSAPDKSGLPSDRFSAERTGGSVSTLTIQRTQQEDSAVYLCASSFSTGNQPQHFGDGTRLSIL.

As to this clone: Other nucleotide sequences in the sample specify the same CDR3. CDR3 sequence reads: CASSPGSGETQYF. The CDR3 DNA sequence: TGTGCCAGCAGCCCGGGTAGCGGGGAGACCCAGTACTTC. The chain links TRBV7-3 to TRBJ2-5; 7 bases are a match to TRBD2. CDR1 SGHTA and CDR2 FQGTGA come from the germline V gene. Unmatched junction bases numbered 5, after V lost 5 bases and J lost 5 bases. The CDR3 is made up of 13 amino acids.

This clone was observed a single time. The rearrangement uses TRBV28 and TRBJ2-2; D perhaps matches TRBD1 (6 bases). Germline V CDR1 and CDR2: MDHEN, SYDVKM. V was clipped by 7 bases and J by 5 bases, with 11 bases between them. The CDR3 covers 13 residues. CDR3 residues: CASKSRGTGELFF. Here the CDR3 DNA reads TGTGCCAGCAAAAGCAGGGGAACCGGGGAGCTGTTTTTT.

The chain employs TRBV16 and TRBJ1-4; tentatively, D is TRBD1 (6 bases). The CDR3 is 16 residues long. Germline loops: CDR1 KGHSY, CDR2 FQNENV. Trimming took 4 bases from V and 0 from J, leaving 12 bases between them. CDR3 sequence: CASSRTVGPTNEKLFF. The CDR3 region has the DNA TGTGCCAGCAGCCGGACAGTGGGTCCAACTAATGAAAAACTGTTTTTT.

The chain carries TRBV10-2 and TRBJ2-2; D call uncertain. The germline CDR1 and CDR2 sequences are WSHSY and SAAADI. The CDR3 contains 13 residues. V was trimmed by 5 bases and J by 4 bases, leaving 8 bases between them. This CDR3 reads CASSYTLTGELFF. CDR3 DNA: TGCGCCAGCAGTTACACCCTCACCGGGGAGCTGTTTTTT.